The 17 T cell receptor beta chains below were found in one sample sequenced in a study of CXCR3-negative and CXCR3-positive naive CD8 T cells. General study results and limits: In CXCR3-positive naive cells, the TRB CDR3s were more hydrophobic than in CXCR3-negative naive cells.

Their specific antigens are unknown. Through 5' RACE with UMI labels, the TRB cDNA libraries were prepared. From the 5' RACE reads, TCRdb lists one entry per CDR3 protein and no DNA. The sample has over 100,000 distinct CDR3 sequences. Sequencing used naive CXCR3+ CD8+ T cells from blood. The subset here: CD45RO-CCR7+CD27+CD95- naive CD8+ T cells expressing CXCR3 (TNR3+). These receptors were taken from a human donor in good health. Some clones in this sample may be carry-over from other donors' samples.

This rearrangement joins TRBV12-3 or TRBV12-4 to TRBJ2-1; with no DNA, the TCRdb D assignment of TRBD2 cannot be verified. CDR3 length equals 15 residues. CDR3 sequence reads: CASTLGLAGYNEQFF.

The chain uses TRBV7-2 and TRBJ2-1; no DNA is available, so the TRBD2 call from TCRdb remains unchecked. Germline V gene lookup returns CDR1 SGHTA and CDR2 FQGNSA. This CDR3 comprises 15 residues. CDR3: CASSPKRGGYNEQFF.

The CDR3 loop is CASKSDRASGEAFF. The J gene is TRBJ1-1, the V gene TRBV21-1; the TCRdb D gene call, TRBD1, has no DNA to confirm it. TRBV21-1 is a pseudogene locus. The CDR3 consists of 14 residues.

J is TRBJ2-7 and V is TRBV5-4. This CDR3 comprises 14 residues. CDR1 is SGHNT and CDR2 is YYREEE in the germline V gene (reference sequence). The CDR3 protein is CASSLGLVSYEQYF. The entire variable domain, with the rest obtained from reference TRBV5-4 and TRBJ2-7, is as follows: ETGVTQSPTHLIKTRGQQVTLRCSSQSGHNTVSWYQQALGQGPQFIFQYYREEENGRGNFPPRFSGLQFPNYSSELNVNALELDDSALYLCASSLGLVSYEQYFGPGTRLTVT.

The gene calls are TRBV29-1 and TRBJ1-4; with no DNA, the TCRdb D assignment of TRBD1 cannot be verified. Looked up from germline, CDR1 is SQVTM and CDR2 is ANQGSEA. There are 11 residues in the CDR3. This chain's CDR3 is CSDPLGEKLFF.

The chain is built from TRBV13 and TRBJ2-2; the D gene TCRdb calls, TRBD1, cannot be checked with no DNA. Germline V gene sequence: CDR1 PRHDT, CDR2 FYEKMQ (reference sequence). The CDR3 runs 14 residues. CDR3 sequence: CASSLGTPAGELFF. The variable domain in full, completed from reference TRBV13 and TRBJ2-2, reads AAGVIQSPRHLIKEKRETATLKCYPIPRHDTVYWYQQGPGQDPQFLISFYEKMQSDKGSIPDRFSAQQFSDYHSELNMSSLELGDSALYFCASSLGTPAGELFFGEGSRLTVL.

The genes are TRBV9 and TRBJ2-6. Per germline, CDR1 SGDLS and CDR2 YYNGEE. The CDR3 sequence is 15 residues long. The CDR3 region is CASSVGGSGANVLTF.

This rearrangement joins TRBV7-6 to TRBJ1-2; there is no DNA to check the TCRdb D call of TRBD1. Germline V gene data show CDR1 as SGHVS and CDR2 as FNYEAQ. CDR3 size: 16 residues. The CDR3: CASSLDSGGVLGGYTF.

The chain couples TRBV7-2 to TRBJ1-1. Germline CDR1 is SGHTA and CDR2 is FQGNSA. This CDR3 spans 11 amino acids. The CDR3 region is CASSLGREAFF.

Here the CDR3 reads CASRGLGESQPPQHF. The V and J genes are TRBV28 and TRBJ1-5; TCRdb names TRBD1, which stays unverified in the absence of DNA. There are 15 residues in the CDR3. CDR1 MDHEN and CDR2 SYDVKM come from the germline V gene. Full variable domain (rest looked up from reference TRBV28 and TRBJ1-5): DVKVTQSSRYLVKRTGEKVFLECVQDMDHENMFWYRQDPGLGLRLIYFSYDVKMKEKGDIPEGYSVSREKKERFSLILESASTNQTSMYLCASRGLGESQPPQHFGDGTRLSIL.

The rearrangement joins TRBV28 to TRBJ2-3; the D gene TCRdb calls, TRBD2, cannot be checked with no DNA. The CDR3 has 13 amino acids. Germline CDR1 reads MDHEN; CDR2 reads SYDVKM. CDR3 sequence: CASSAPPGDTQYF.

The chain is built from TRBV12-3 or TRBV12-4 and TRBJ1-3; the TCRdb call, TRBD1, lacks DNA for checking. CDR3 length equals 11 residues. CDR3 protein: CASSPLNTIYF.

The genes are TRBV29-1 and TRBJ2-4; TCRdb indicates TRBD1, and absent DNA this call remains unverified. The CDR3 runs 12 residues. Germline CDR1 SQVTM, CDR2 ANQGSEA. The CDR3 loop is CSVGQGLNIQYF.

V usage is TRBV14 and J usage is TRBJ2-1; lacking DNA, the TRBD1 call made by TCRdb goes unchecked. Germline V gene sequence: CDR1 SGHDN, CDR2 FVKESK. The CDR3 consists of 17 residues. This chain's CDR3 is CASSQGPRDRGYNEQFF.

The genes are TRBV20-1 and TRBJ2-3; with no DNA, the TCRdb D assignment of TRBD1 cannot be verified. Germline loops: CDR1 DFQATT, CDR2 SNEGSKA (reference sequence). This CDR3 contains 14 residues. The CDR3 is CSAKTGEAPDTQYF.

V and J are TRBV15 and TRBJ2-1; the D gene TCRdb calls, TRBD2, cannot be checked with no DNA. The germline CDR1 and CDR2 sequences are LNHNV and YYDKDF (reference sequence). This CDR3 is 15 amino acids long. The CDR3 spells CATSRAGAAANEQFF.

The J gene is TRBJ2-5, the V gene TRBV7-2; TCRdb outputs TRBD1, but without DNA this stays unchecked. The CDR3 totals 16 residues. The germline V gene encodes CDR1 SGHTA and CDR2 FQGNSA. CDR3 amino acids: CASSSSGGLGEETQYF.